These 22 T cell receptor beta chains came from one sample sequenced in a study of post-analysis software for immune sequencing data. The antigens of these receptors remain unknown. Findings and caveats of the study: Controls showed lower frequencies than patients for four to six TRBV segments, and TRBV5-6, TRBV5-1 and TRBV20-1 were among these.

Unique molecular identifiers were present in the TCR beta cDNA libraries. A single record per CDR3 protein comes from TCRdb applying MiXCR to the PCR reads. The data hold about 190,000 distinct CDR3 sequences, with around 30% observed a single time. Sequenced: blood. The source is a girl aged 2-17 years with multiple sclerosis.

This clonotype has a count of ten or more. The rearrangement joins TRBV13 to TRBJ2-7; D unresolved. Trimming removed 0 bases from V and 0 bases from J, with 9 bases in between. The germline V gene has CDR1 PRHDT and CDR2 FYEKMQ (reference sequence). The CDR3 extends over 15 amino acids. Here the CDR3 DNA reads TGTGCCAGCAGCTTAGGGGCTGGAAGCTCCTACGAGCAGTACTTC. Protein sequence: CASSLGAGSSYEQYF.

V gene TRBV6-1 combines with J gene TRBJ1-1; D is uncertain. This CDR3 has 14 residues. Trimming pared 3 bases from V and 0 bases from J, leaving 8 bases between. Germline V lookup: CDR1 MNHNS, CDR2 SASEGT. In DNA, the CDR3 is TGTGCCAGCAGTGATTACGGGCTGAACACTGAAGCTTTCTTT. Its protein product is CASSDYGLNTEAFF.

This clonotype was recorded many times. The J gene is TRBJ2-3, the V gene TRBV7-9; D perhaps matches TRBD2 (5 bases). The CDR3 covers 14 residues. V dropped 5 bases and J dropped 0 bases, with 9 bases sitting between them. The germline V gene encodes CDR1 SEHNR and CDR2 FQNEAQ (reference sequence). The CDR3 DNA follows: TGTGCCAGCAGCATAAGGACTAGCACAGATACGCAGTATTTT. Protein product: CASSIRTSTDTQYF.

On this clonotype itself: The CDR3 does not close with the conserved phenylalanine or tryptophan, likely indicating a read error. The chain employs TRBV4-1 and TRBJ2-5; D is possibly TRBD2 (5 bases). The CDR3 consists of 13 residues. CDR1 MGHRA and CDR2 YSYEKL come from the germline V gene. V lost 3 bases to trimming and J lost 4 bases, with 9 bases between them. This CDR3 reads CASSQLAGETQYS. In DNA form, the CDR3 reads TGCGCCAGCAGCCAGCTAGCTGGAGAGACCCAGTACTCC.

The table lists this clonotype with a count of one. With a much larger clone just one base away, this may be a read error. CDR3 region: CAGSLTALDPFTDTQYF. CDR3 DNA: TGTGCCGGCAGCCTTACCGCACTAGACCCTTTCACAGATACGCAGTATTTT. The chain carries TRBV27 and TRBJ2-3; D possibly corresponds to TRBD2 (5 bases). The CDR3 consists of 17 residues. The germline gives CDR1 MNHEY, CDR2 SMNVEV (reference sequence).

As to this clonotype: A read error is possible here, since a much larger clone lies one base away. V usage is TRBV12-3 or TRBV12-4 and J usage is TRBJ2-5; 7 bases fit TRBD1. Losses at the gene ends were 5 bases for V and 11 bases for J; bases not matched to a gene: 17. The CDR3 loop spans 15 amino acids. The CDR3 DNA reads TGTGCCAGCAGTCTACAGGGACAGATAAGCGGAGAGCAGTACTTC. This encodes CASSLQGQISGEQYF.

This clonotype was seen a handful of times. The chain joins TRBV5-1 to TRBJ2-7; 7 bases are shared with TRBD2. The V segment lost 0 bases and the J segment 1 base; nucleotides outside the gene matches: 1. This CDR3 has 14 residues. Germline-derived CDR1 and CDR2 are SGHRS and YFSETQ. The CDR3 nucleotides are TGCGCCAGCAGCTTGGACGGGAGGTCCTACGAGCAGTACTTC. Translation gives CASSLDGRSYEQYF.

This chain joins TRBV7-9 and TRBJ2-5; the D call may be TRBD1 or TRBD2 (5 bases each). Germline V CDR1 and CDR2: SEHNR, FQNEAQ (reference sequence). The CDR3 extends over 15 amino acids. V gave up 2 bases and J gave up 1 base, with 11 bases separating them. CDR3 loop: CASSLMGTGQETQYF. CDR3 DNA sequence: TGTGCCAGCAGCTTAATGGGGACCGGCCAAGAGACCCAGTACTTC.

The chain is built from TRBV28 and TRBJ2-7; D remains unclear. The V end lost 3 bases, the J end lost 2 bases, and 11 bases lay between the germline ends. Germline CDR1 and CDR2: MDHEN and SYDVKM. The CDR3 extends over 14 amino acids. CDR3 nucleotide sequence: TGTGCCAGCAGTTTTTCGACGGCCCCCTACGAGCAGTACTTC. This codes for CASSFSTAPYEQYF.

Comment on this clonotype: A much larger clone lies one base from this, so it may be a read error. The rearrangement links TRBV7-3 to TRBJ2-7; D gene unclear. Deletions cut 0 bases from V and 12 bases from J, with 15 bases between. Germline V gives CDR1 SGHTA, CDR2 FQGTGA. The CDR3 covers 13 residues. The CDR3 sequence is CASSLTGVGFRYF. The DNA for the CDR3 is TGTGCCAGCAGCTTAACGGGTGTGGGATTCCGGTACTTC.

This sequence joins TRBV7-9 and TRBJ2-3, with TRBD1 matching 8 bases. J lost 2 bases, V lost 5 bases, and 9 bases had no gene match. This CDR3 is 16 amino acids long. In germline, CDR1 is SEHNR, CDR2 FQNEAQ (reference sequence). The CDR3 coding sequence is TGTGCCAGCAGCCCGATGGACAGGGTTGACACAGATACGCAGTATTTT. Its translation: CASSPMDRVDTDTQYF.

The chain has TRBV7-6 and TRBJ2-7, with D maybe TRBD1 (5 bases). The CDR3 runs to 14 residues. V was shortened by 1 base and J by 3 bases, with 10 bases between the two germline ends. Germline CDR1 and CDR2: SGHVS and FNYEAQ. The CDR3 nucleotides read TGTGCCAGCAGCTTAGATCCAGGGTTCTACGAGCAGTACTTC. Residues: CASSLDPGFYEQYF. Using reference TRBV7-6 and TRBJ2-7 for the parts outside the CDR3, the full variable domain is GAGVSQSPRYKVTKRGQDVALRCDPISGHVSLYWYRQALGQGPEFLTYFNYEAQQDKSGLPNDRFSAERPEGSISTLTIQRTEQRDSAMYRCASSLDPGFYEQYFGPGTRLTVT.

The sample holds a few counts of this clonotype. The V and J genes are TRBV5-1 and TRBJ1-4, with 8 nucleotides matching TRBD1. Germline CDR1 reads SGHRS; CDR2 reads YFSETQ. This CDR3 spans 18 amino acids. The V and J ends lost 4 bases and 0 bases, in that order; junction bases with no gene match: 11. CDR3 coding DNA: TGCGCCAGCAGCGCCACGGGACAGGCCTATGCAACTAATGAAAAACTGTTTTTT. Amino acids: CASSATGQAYATNEKLFF.

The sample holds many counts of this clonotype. DNA of the CDR3: TGTGCCAGCAGTGGTTACCCGATTTTTTACAATGAGCAGTTCTTC. Its protein product is CASSGYPIFYNEQFF. The rearrangement links TRBV27 to TRBJ2-1; D gene unclear. V was clipped by 5 bases and J by 4 bases, with 15 bases between them. The CDR3 length is 15 residues. Germline V gene lookup returns CDR1 MNHEY and CDR2 SMNVEV (reference sequence).

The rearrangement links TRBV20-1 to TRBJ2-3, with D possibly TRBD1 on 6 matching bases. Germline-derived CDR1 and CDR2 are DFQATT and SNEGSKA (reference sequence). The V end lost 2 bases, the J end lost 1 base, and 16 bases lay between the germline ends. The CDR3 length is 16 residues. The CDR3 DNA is TGCAGTGCTAGAACACACAGGGACCGGCGCACAGATACGCAGTATTTT. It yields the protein CSARTHRDRRTDTQYF.

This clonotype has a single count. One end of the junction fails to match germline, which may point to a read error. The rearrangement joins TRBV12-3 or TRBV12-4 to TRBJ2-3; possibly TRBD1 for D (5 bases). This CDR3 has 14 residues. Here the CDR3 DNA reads TGTGCCAGCAGCCCTGGGGCTTTCGCAGATGCGCAGTATTTT. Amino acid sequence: CASSPGAFADAQYF.

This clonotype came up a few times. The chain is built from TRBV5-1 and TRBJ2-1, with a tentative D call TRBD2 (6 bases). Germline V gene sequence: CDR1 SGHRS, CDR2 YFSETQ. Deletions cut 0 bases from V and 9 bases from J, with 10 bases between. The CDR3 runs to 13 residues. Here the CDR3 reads CASSLDGSVEQFF. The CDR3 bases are TGCGCCAGCAGCTTGGACGGGAGTGTTGAGCAGTTCTTC.

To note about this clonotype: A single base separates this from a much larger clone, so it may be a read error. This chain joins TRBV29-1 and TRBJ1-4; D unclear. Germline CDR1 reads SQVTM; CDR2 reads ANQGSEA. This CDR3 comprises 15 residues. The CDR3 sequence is CSVTKRSATNEKPFF. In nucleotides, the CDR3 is TGCAGCGTTACCAAAAGGTCGGCAACTAATGAAAAACCGTTTTTT.

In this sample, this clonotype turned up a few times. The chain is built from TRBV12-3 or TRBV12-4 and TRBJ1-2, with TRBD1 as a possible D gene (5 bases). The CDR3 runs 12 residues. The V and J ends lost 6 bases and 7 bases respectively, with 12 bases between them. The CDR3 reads CASRLKGRGYTF. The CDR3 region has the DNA TGTGCCAGCAGACTAAAGGGACGTGGCTACACCTTC.

The CDR3 spells CSATSTSGRDETQYF. The CDR3 DNA follows: TGCAGTGCTACCTCGACTAGCGGGAGGGATGAGACCCAGTACTTC. V gene TRBV20-1 combines with J gene TRBJ2-5; 14 bases map to TRBD2. Trimming at V came to 4 bases and at J to 5 bases, leaving 6 bases not matched to a gene. The germline CDR1 and CDR2 sequences are DFQATT and SNEGSKA (reference sequence). The CDR3 spans 15 residues.

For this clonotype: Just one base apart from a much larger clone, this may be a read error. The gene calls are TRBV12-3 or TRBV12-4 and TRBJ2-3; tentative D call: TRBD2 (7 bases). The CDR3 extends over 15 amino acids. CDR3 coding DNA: TGTGCCAGCAGCCCACAAAGGGGGGGCACAGATACGGAGTATTTT. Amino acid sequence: CASSPQRGGTDTEYF.

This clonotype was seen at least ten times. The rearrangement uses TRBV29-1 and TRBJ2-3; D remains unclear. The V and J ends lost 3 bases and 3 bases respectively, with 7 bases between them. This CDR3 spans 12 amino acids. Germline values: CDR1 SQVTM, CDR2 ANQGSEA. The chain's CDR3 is CSVDPQTDTQYF. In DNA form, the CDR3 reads TGCAGCGTTGATCCGCAGACAGATACGCAGTATTTT.